This section outlines one TCR beta chain sequence together with its context. The record originates from a study of blood T cell repertoires in COVID-19. At the level of the study: The origin of the acute and convalescent COVID-19 samples was the United States, Italy and Spain. The analysed material was cDNA or gDNA that came from T cells, B-cell-depleted T cells, or PBMCs.

Study processing details: Amplification of reference gene primers was used by the study to estimate nucleated cell counts. Assay used: immunoSEQ multiplex PCR; TCRdb lists only in-frame clones, some missing. The V and J calls and clone size are taken from that table; D and trimming were inferred from the DNA. The sample carries about 97,000 clones, approximately 89% recorded once. The source is a woman younger than 45 with acute or convalescent COVID-19. Sequenced input: peripheral blood.

CDR3 DNA: TGCGCCAGCAGCCCTAAAGGACTAGCCGTCTACAATGAGCAGTTCTTC. This sequence encodes CASSPKGLAVYNEQFF. The V gene is TRBV5-1, the J gene TRBJ2-1; the match to TRBD2 covers 8 bases. This CDR3 is built from 16 residues. CDR1 is SGHRS, CDR2 YFSETQ, per germline. Trimming took 4 bases from V and 3 from J; bases not matched to a gene: 9.